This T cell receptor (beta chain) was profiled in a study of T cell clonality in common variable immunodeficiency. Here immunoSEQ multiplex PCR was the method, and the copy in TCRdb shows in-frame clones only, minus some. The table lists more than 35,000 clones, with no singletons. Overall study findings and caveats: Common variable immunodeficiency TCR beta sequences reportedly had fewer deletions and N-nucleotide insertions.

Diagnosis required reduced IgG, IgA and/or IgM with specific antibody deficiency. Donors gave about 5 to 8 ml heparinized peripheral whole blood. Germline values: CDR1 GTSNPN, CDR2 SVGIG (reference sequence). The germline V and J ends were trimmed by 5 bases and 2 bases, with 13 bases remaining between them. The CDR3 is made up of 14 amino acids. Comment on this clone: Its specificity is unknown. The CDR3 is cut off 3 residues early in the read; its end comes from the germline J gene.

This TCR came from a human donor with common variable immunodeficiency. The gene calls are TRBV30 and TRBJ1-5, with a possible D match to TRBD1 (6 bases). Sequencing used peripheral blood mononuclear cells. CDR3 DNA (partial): TGTGCCTGGGGGGGGGCGGGTGGCAATCAGCCC. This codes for CAWGGAGGNQP. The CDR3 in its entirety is CAWGGAGGNQPQHF.